This T cell receptor beta chain emerged from a study of metastatic and nonmetastatic thyroid tumors (dated by TCRdb to 2018 to 2020). As for the study more broadly: Repertoires were compared across peripheral blood and tumor or nodule tissue samples from malignant and benign thyroid patients. Overall study outcomes, separate from this receptor: In both blood and tumor samples, TCR beta diversity was reported to be significantly higher in malignant tumors than in benign nodules.

The V end loses 2 bases and the J end loses 2 bases, and a stretch of 7 bases separates them. The germline V gene (reference sequence) yields DFQATT for CDR1 and SNEGSKA for CDR2. The CDR3, from cysteine to phenylalanine, totals 12 residues. Only the CDR3 DNA stays, 36 bases, in frame from base 1. Receptors were amplified or captured by PCR. Sequencing used an Illumina HiSeq 4000. High-throughput sequencing was used to profile the TCR beta-chain CDR3 region of each patient. The published analysis was carried out like this. Drawing on CDR3 differences between clinicopathological groups, the researchers built a classifier meant to tell apart patients with distant-metastatic papillary thyroid cancer. The Shannon index was used to measure repertoire diversity, and the Morisita-Horn index was used to measure how similar tumor and blood repertoires were. TCRdb itself trimmed the public reads at Q25 with fastp, ran MiXCR and retained productive beta chains. The V and J calls come from TCRdb's annotation, not from the publication. The sample table holds some 69,000 clones, of which 14% were seen once. The ten largest clones add up to under 8% of the sample.

For this clone: Its antigen remains unidentified. Base qualities were left out, and no much larger clone turns up one base away.

No patient had received any treatment before thyroid surgery. Patient clinical samples collected from the early 2010s to the late 2010s were retrospectively analysed using T-cell receptor beta sequencing. The sequence links TRBV20-1 to TRBJ2-7, with the identity of the D gene unclear. This TCR was recovered from a male donor with papillary thyroid cancer or a benign thyroid nodule (not recorded which). Some clones in this sample may be carry-over from other donors' samples. Sequenced sample: blood. The CDR3 protein: CSARSATYEQYF. The DNA sequence reads TGCAGTGCTAGATCCGCCACCTACGAGCAGTACTTC.